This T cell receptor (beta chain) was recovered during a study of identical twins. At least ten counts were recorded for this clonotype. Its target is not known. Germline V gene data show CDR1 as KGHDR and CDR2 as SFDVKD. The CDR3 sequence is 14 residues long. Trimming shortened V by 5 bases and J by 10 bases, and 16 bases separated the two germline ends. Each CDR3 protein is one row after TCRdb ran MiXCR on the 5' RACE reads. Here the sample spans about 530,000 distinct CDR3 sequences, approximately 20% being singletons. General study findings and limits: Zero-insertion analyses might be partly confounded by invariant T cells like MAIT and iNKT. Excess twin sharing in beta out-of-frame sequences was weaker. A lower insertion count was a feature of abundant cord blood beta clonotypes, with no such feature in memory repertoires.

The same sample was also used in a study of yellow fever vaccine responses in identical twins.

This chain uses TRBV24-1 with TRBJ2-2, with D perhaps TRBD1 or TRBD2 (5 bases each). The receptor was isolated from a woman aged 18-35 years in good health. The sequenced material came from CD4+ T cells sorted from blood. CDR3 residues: CATSGSGRVKELFF. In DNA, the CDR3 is TGTGCCACCAGTGGATCGGGACGAGTGAAGGAGCTGTTTTTT.